Sequencing of this TCR beta chain was carried out in a study of T cell repertoires in cytomegalovirus infection. TCRdb processed the reads anew with MiXCR; each CDR3 protein has one entry. Here the sample spans 350,000 to 500,000 distinct CDR3 sequences, roughly a third being singletons. The V gene's germline CDR1 is SGDLS and CDR2 YYNGEE. The CDR3 extends over 16 amino acids. The ends lost 3 bases at V and 2 bases at J; junction bases unmatched: 8. The J gene is TRBJ2-3, the V gene TRBV9, with 8 bases that match TRBD2. The clonotype comes from a human donor in good health (CMV status not recorded). Some clones in this sample may be carry-over from other donors' samples. The sample consisted of PBMCs. Here the CDR3 DNA reads TGTGCCAGCAGCGCAGTGGGGCGGGGGGACACAGATACGCAGTATTTT. This translates into CASSAVGRGDTDTQYF.